This record concerns one TCR beta chain sequence. This entry comes from a study of cytomegalovirus exposure and HLA in healthy donors. CDR3 length equals 12 residues. Trimming stripped 7 bases from V and 3 bases from J, with 12 bases between. Germline V gene sequence: CDR1 SQVTM, CDR2 ANQGSEA. 13 Jbeta primers and 60 Vbeta primers were used for the PCR. Here immunoSEQ multiplex PCR was the method, and the copy in TCRdb shows in-frame clones only, minus some. Of more than 150,000 clones detected, 80% to 90% appear once; the ten largest clones hold around a tenth. This chain joins TRBV29-1 and TRBJ2-5; D gene ambiguous. The source material was PBMCs. The TCR comes from a man aged 18 to 30 in good health and CMV-seropositive. As DNA, the CDR3 is TGCAGCGCCCAACCCCCGGAAGAGACCCAGTACTTC. Protein: CSAQPPEETQYF.